This T cell receptor beta chain was sequenced during a study of blood T cells in healthy people across ages. CDR3 length: 12 amino acids. PBMCs, at least 6 million per sample, were isolated. As concerns this clonotype: Its antigen is currently unknown. At one end, the junction sequence differs from germline, possibly due to a read error.

For the second PCR, which ran for roughly 6 to 11 cycles, a sample-barcoded 5' primer and a J-beta primer mix were used. The yield of each sample was at least 2.5 million CDR3-containing paired-end reads. TCRdb independently ran MiXCR on the 5' RACE reads; one entry per CDR3 protein. The table has over a million distinct CDR3 sequences, under 30% seen once. Study observations and caveats: In these data, TCR beta diversity tracked strongly with naive T cell percentage.

These records were also assigned to another study, of T cells of mothers and their children. As reported in that work: A few mothers and their six children, all healthy Caucasians, donated.

Sequencing used blood. The chain employs TRBV12-3 or TRBV12-4 and TRBJ2-5, with D uncertain. The clonotype comes from a girl aged 2 to 10 in good health. CDR3 residues: CASSPVGEIQYF. The CDR3, as DNA: TGTGCCAGCAGTCCGGTAGGAGAGATCCAGTACTTC.